This entry features one TCR beta chain sequence. In the original workflow: It was from reference gene primer amplification that nucleated cell counts were estimated. This table comes from immunoSEQ multiplex PCR, and its TCRdb copy is limited to in-frame clones, with some not included. The DNA was the basis for D and trimming; V, J and clone size are from that table. The repertoire holds around 200,000 clones, with 86% as singletons. The record originates from a study of blood T cell repertoires in COVID-19. Study overall: COVID-19 samples from acute and convalescent phases originated in the United States, Italy and Spain. Nucleic acid was either cDNA or gDNA, and it came from T cells, B-cell-depleted T cells, or PBMCs.

This clonotype was sampled from a man aged 65 to 79 with active or convalescent COVID-19. Sequenced material: peripheral blood.

CDR3 region: CASSYQQPNTGELFF. The CDR3 coding sequence is TGTGCCAGCAGCTACCAACAACCGAACACCGGGGAGCTGTTTTTT. The chain is built from TRBV6-5 and TRBJ2-2, with no clear D. This CDR3 has 15 residues. Germline values: CDR1 MNHEY, CDR2 SVGAGI. Trimming left V 6 bases short and J 0 bases short, with 11 bases between.